The 10 T cell receptor beta chains below all came from one sample that was sequenced in a study of T cell responses to AZD1222 COVID-19 vaccine. Produced via immunoSEQ multiplex PCR; TCRdb's table is partial and in-frame only. This sample yields fewer than 100,000 clones, of which approximately 81% are seen a single time; about 13% belongs to the top ten. Sequencing used peripheral blood, obtained on day 0 of AZD1222 vaccination. The receptors come from an adult in good health.

This clone was detected only once. This chain joins TRBV5-6 and TRBJ1-1; 9 bases line up with TRBD1. Germline V gene lookup returns CDR1 SGHDT and CDR2 YYEEEE. The V and J ends lost 1 base and 3 bases, in that order; junction bases with no gene match: 7. The CDR3 totals 16 residues. CDR3 in amino acids: CASSLWDRALDTEAFF. The CDR3 nucleotides read TGTGCCAGCAGCTTGTGGGACAGGGCGTTGGACACTGAAGCTTTCTTT.

The genes are TRBV5-1 and TRBJ2-1; either TRBD1 or TRBD2 may supply D (6 bases each). The germline CDR1 and CDR2 sequences are SGHRS and YFSETQ. Trimming left V 3 bases short and J 8 bases short, with 15 bases between. This CDR3 is 14 amino acids long. The CDR3 DNA sequence: TGCGCCAGCAGCTCCGGGGGCCCGGGGTATGAGCAGTTCTTC. Translation gives CASSSGGPGYEQFF.

V and J are TRBV14 and TRBJ1-3, with D uncertain. From germline, CDR1 is SGHDN and CDR2 FVKESK. This CDR3 region has 15 residues. Trimming took 4 bases from V and 0 from J, leaving 10 bases between them. The CDR3 nucleotides read TGTGCCAGCAGCCCAATTCAGAGCTCTGGAAACACCATATATTTT. This translates into CASSPIQSSGNTIYF. The full variable domain, completed using reference TRBV14 and TRBJ1-3, is EAGVTQFPSHSVIEKGQTVTLRCDPISGHDNLYWYRRVMGKEIKFLLHFVKESKQDESGMPNNRFLAERTGGTYSTLKVQPAELEDSGVYFCASSPIQSSGNTIYFGEGSWLTVV.

The chain has TRBV5-1 and TRBJ2-3, with 12 bases fitting TRBD1. The germline V gene encodes CDR1 SGHRS and CDR2 YFSETQ. V was clipped by 3 bases and J by 5 bases; unmatched bases: 4. The CDR3 has 15 amino acids. CDR3 sequence: CASSSGTGGEDTQYF. The CDR3 DNA reads TGCGCCAGCAGCTCGGGGACAGGGGGCGAAGATACGCAGTATTTT. Complete variable domain (other parts from reference TRBV5-1 and TRBJ2-3): KAGVTQTPRYLIKTRGQQVTLSCSPISGHRSVSWYQQTPGQGLQFLFEYFSETQRNKGNFPGRFSGRQFSNSRSEMNVSTLELGDSALYLCASSSGTGGEDTQYFGPGTRLTVL.

This rearrangement joins TRBV4-2 to TRBJ1-2, with D possibly TRBD1 on 5 matching bases. CDR1 and CDR2 from the germline V gene are LGHNA and YNFKEQ. CDR3 size: 15 residues. V gave up 1 base and J gave up 0 bases, with 9 bases separating them. CDR3 residues: CASSQGDRTNYGYTF. CDR3 sequence (DNA): TGTGCCAGCAGCCAAGGGGACCGAACTAACTATGGCTACACCTTC.

The chain links TRBV7-6 to TRBJ1-3; 7 nucleotides match TRBD1. CDR1 SGHVS and CDR2 FNYEAQ come from the germline V gene. The CDR3 covers 16 residues. The V gene end was trimmed by 5 bases and the J gene end by 0 bases; junction bases not matched to a gene: 7. The CDR3 sequence: CASSPGQPFSGNTIYF. CDR3 nucleotides: TGTGCCAGCAGCCCGGGACAGCCTTTCTCTGGAAACACCATATATTTT.

The genes are TRBV6-2 or TRBV6-3 and TRBJ1-5; tentative D call: TRBD1 (5 bases). The CDR3 runs to 15 residues. With 0 bases removed from V and 6 bases from J, the gap between germline ends came to 12 bases. Germline CDR1 and CDR2: MNHEY and SVGEGT. The DNA for the CDR3 is TGTGCCAGCAGTTACTCGGGACGGGGTGGTCAGCCCCAGCATTTT. Protein product: CASSYSGRGGQPQHF.

This clone occurred a few times. The genes are TRBV11-1 and TRBJ2-1, with D uncertain. CDR3 length: 15 amino acids. The V gene's germline CDR1 is SGHAT and CDR2 FQDESV (reference sequence). The V end was cut by 2 bases, the J end by 4 bases, with 12 bases between. In DNA, the CDR3 is TGTGCCAGCAGCTTAAATGATGGCGCTTACAATGAGCAGTTCTTC. Encoded protein: CASSLNDGAYNEQFF.

This clone has more than one count but fewer than ten. V usage is TRBV18 and J usage is TRBJ1-5; D gene uncertain. Trimming stripped 4 bases from V and 2 bases from J, with 12 bases between. The germline V gene encodes CDR1 KGHSH and CDR2 LQKENI. The CDR3 sequence is 15 residues long. The DNA of the CDR3 is TGTGCCAGCTCACAACAGCCGTTCGGCAATCAGCCCCAGCATTTT. Protein product: CASSQQPFGNQPQHF. The full variable domain, completed using reference TRBV18 and TRBJ1-5, is NAGVMQNPRHLVRRRGQEARLRCSPMKGHSHVYWYRQLPEEGLKFMVYLQKENIIDESGMPKERFSAEFPKEGPSILRIQQVVRGDSAAYFCASSQQPFGNQPQHFGDGTRLSIL.

This chain uses TRBV12-5 with TRBJ1-3, with 7 bases that match TRBD1. Germline CDR1 reads LGHNT; CDR2 reads FRNRAP. The CDR3 totals 23 residues. V dropped 0 bases and J dropped 0; count of bases not matched to a gene: 23. CDR3 sequence (DNA): TGTGCTAGTGGTTTGGTACTAGGGGCAAACAGGGGAATGGAGGGATCCTCTGGAAACACCATATATTTT. Translating it yields CASGLVLGANRGMEGSSGNTIYF. The full variable domain, its missing parts supplied by reference TRBV12-5 and TRBJ1-3, is DARVTQTPRHKVTEMGQEVTMRCQPILGHNTVFWYRQTMMQGLELLAYFRNRAPLDDSGMPKDRFSAEMPDATLATLKIQPSEPRDSAVYFCASGLVLGANRGMEGSSGNTIYFGEGSWLTVV.